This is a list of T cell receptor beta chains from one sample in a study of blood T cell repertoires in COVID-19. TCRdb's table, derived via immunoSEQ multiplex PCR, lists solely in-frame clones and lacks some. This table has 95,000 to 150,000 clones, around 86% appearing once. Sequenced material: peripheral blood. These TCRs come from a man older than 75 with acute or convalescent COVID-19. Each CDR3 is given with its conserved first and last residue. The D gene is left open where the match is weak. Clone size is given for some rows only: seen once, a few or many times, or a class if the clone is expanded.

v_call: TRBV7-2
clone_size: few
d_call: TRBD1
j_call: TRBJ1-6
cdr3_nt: TGTGCCAGCAGCCCCGATTCCAGACAGGGGAATTCACCCCTCCACTTT
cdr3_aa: CASSPDSRQGNSPLHF

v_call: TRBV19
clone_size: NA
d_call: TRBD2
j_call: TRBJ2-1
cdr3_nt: TGTGCCAGTAAAACCAGCGGGGGGTTGGTTGAGCAGTTCTTC
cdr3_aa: CASKTSGGLVEQFF

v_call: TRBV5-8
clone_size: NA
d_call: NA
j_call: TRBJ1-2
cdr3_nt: TGTGCCAGCAGCCTGTCTGGGGCGCATAGCTATGGCTACACCTTC
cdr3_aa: CASSLSGAHSYGYTF

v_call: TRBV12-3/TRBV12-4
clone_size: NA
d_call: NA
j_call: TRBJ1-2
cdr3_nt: TGTGCCAGCAGTTTACAGGGAAACTATGGCTACACCTTC
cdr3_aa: CASSLQGNYGYTF

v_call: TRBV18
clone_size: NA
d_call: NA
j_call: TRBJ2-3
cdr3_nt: TGTGCCAGCTCACCAGTAGCAGATACGCAGTATTTT
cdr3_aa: CASSPVADTQYF

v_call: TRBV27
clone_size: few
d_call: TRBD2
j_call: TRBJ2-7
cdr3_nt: TGTGCCAGCAGTCGCTCCCCCGGACTAGCGGGAGGCGAGCAGTACTTC
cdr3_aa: CASSRSPGLAGGEQYF

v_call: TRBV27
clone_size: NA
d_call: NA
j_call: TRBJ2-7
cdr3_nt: TGTGCCAGCAGTTTAAGGGGGGGGAACGAGCAGTACTTC
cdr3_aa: CASSLRGGNEQYF

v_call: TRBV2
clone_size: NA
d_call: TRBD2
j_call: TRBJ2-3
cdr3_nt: TGTGCCAGCACTCAGGGTGGGGCGGGGGGCACAGATACGCAGTATTTT
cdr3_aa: CASTQGGAGGTDTQYF

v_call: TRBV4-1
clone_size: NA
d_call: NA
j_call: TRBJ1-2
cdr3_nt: TGCGCCAGCAGCCAAGTAGAACAGGGATCCTATGGCTACACCTTC
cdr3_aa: CASSQVEQGSYGYTF

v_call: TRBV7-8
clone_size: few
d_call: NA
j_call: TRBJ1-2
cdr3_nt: TGTGCCAGCAGCTTAGCTTCGGGGAATGGCTACACCTTC
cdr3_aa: CASSLASGNGYTF

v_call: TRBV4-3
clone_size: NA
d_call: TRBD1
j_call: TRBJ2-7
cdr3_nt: TGCGCCAGCAGCCATACCGGGACAGGGAGTCACGAGCAGTACTTC
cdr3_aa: CASSHTGTGSHEQYF

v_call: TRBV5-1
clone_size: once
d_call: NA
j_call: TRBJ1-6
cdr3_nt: TGCGCCAGCAGCTTGCTAACGCGGAATTCACCCCTCCACTTT
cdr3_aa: CASSLLTRNSPLHF

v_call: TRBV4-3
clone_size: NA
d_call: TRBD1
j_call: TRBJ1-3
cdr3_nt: TGCGCCAGCAGCCAAGAATTCTCGACAGGGTCGGGAAACACCATATATTTT
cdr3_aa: CASSQEFSTGSGNTIYF

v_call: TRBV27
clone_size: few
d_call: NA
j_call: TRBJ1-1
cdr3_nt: TGTGCCAGCAGTTTATTGGGACAAAACACTGAAGCTTTCTTT
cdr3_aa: CASSLLGQNTEAFF

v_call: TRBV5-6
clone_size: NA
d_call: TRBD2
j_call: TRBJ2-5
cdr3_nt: TGTGCCAGCAGCTTTCTAGCGGGAGGGCGAGGGGGTCAAGAGACCCAGTACTTC
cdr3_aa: CASSFLAGGRGGQETQYF

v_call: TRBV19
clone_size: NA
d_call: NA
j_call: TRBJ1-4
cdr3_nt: TGTGCCAGTACCCCCGGGGGTGCGACTAATGAAAAACTGTTTTTT
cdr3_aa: CASTPGGATNEKLFF

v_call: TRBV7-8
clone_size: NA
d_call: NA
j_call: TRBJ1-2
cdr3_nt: TGTGCCAGCAGCGCCCAAACAGGGCTTGGCTACACCTTC
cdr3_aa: CASSAQTGLGYTF

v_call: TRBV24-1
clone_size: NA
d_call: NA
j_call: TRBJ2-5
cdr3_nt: TGTGCCACCAGTGGAGGCGGGGAGACCCAGTACTTC
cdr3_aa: CATSGGGETQYF

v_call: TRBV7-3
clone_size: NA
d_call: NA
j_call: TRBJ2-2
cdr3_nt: TGTGCCAGCAGCACCACAGGGTCCACCGGGGAGCTGTTTTTT
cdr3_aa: CASSTTGSTGELFF

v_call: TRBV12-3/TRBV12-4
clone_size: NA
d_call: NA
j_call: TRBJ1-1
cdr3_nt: TGTGCCAGCAGTTTCTTCCCCACTGAAGCTTTCTTT
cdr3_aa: CASSFFPTEAFF

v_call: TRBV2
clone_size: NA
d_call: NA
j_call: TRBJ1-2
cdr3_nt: TGTGCCAGCAGCACTCAGCAGGGACTCTATGGCTACACCTTC
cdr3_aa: CASSTQQGLYGYTF

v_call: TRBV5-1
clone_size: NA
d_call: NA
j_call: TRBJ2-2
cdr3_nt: TGCGCCAGCACCGGGGTCGGAAGAGGTGTCGGGGAGCTGTTTTTT
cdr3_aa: CASTGVGRGVGELFF

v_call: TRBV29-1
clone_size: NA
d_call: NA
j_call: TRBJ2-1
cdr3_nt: TGCAGCGCTTCCTCTAGCGCCGAGCAGTTCTTC
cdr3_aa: CSASSSAEQFF

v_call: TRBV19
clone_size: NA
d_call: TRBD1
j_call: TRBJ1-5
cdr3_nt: TGTGCCAGTAGTATAGAGGACAGGAATCAGCCCCAGCATTTT
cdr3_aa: CASSIEDRNQPQHF

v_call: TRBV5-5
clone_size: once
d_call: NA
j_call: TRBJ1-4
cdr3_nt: TGTGCCAGCAGCAACAGGGTTTTAGCAACTAATGAAAAACTGTTTTTT
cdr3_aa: CASSNRVLATNEKLFF

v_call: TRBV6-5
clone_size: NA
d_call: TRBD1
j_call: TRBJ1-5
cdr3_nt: TGTGCCAGCAGTAACAGGGGGCTGAATCAGCCCCAGCATTTT
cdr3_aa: CASSNRGLNQPQHF

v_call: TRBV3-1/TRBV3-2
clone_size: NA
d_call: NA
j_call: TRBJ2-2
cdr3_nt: TGTGCCAGCAGCCAAAGGCTGGCGGTCACCGGGGAGCTGTTTTTT
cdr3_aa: CASSQRLAVTGELFF

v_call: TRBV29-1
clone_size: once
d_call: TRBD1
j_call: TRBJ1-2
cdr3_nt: TGCAGCGTGCCGGGACAGAATAACTATGGCTACACCTTC
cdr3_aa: CSVPGQNNYGYTF

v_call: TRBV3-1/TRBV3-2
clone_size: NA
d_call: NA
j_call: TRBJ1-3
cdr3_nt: TGTGCCAGCAGCCAAGACCAGGGAAACACCATATATTTT
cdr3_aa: CASSQDQGNTIYF

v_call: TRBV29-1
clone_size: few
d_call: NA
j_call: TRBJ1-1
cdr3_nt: TGCAGCGTTAGGGCAGACGGGGGGACTGAAGCTTTCTTT
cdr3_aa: CSVRADGGTEAFF

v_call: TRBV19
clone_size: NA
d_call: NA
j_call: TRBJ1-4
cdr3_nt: TGTGCCAGCTCGAGGGCAACTAATGAAAAACTGTTTTTT
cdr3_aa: CASSRATNEKLFF

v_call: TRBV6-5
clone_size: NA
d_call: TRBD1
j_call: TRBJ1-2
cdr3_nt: TGTGCCAGTCAGAAAAGGGACAGGGGTGACTATGGCTACACCTTC
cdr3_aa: CASQKRDRGDYGYTF